This T cell receptor (beta chain) was found in a study of blood T cell repertoires in COVID-19. Study context: Samples taken during acute and convalescent COVID-19 were collected in the United States, Italy and Spain. The cDNA or gDNA used as material had been derived from T cells, B-cell-depleted T cells, or PBMCs.

Germline CDR1 reads LNHDA; CDR2 reads SQIVND (reference sequence). CDR3 length: 17 amino acids. Trimming removed 1 base from V and 1 base from J, with 15 bases in between. In the source study's methods: Amplification of reference gene primers provided the estimated nucleated cell counts. The table came from immunoSEQ multiplex PCR; TCRdb's copy has only in-frame clones and leaves some out. From that table come the V and J calls and clone size; the DNA was used to work out D and trimming. This table holds around 170,000 clones, about 74% found once. The receptor's source is a woman of 80 years or more with acute or convalescent COVID-19. The sample taken for sequencing was peripheral blood. The chain carries TRBV19 and TRBJ2-3; no definite D call. The CDR3: CASSIAKSAAGTDTQYF. The CDR3 nucleotides read TGTGCCAGTAGTATAGCAAAATCCGCGGCGGGCACAGATACGCAGTATTTT.